Listed below are T cell receptor beta chains from one sample, sequenced in a study of chemoradiotherapy in HPV16-positive cancers. The repertoire was sequenced with immunoSEQ multiplex PCR; TCRdb's copy has only in-frame clones and lacks some. Of under 85,000 clones listed, around nine tenths are singletons. The sequenced sample was blood, obtained from a patient who underwent chemoradiotherapy. The receptors were sampled from a human donor with HPV-associated anogenital cancer. CDR3s include the opening cysteine and the closing phenylalanine or tryptophan. Fields, in order: D gene, J gene, V gene, clone size, CDR3 DNA, CDR3 protein. D genes are given only for firm matches. Only some rows state a clone size, as once, few, many or a class for expanded clones.

d_gene: TRBD1; j_gene: TRBJ1-1; v_gene: TRBV10-2; abundance: .; CDR3nt: TGCGCCAGCAGTGAGATGGGACAGGGGAGGGGTGAAGCTTTCTTT; CDR3aa: CASSEMGQGRGEAFF
d_gene: TRBD1; j_gene: TRBJ1-2; v_gene: TRBV6-4; abundance: .; CDR3nt: TGTGCCAGCAGACGCTCTGAGGGGGCAGGCTATGGCTACACCTTC; CDR3aa: CASRRSEGAGYGYTF
d_gene: TRBD2; j_gene: TRBJ2-1; v_gene: TRBV11-2; abundance: .; CDR3nt: TGTGCCAGCAGCTTACTAGCGGTAGACTCCTACAATGAGCAGTTCTTC; CDR3aa: CASSLLAVDSYNEQFF
d_gene: TRBD2; j_gene: TRBJ2-3; v_gene: TRBV4-1; abundance: .; CDR3nt: TGCGCCAGCAGCCCGATAGCGGGAGTATCAGATACGCAGTATTTT; CDR3aa: CASSPIAGVSDTQYF
d_gene: TRBD2; j_gene: TRBJ2-3; v_gene: TRBV5-1; abundance: .; CDR3nt: TGCGCCAGCAGCTTGAATCCTAGCGGGGGGGCCATAGATACGCAGTATTTT; CDR3aa: CASSLNPSGGAIDTQYF
d_gene: .; j_gene: TRBJ1-2; v_gene: TRBV19; abundance: few; CDR3nt: TGTGCCAGTACCTCGGGCTATGGCTACACCTTC; CDR3aa: CASTSGYGYTF
d_gene: TRBD2; j_gene: TRBJ2-3; v_gene: TRBV7-9; abundance: .; CDR3nt: TGTGCCAGCACGGGACTAGCAGATACGCAGTATTTT; CDR3aa: CASTGLADTQYF
d_gene: TRBD2; j_gene: TRBJ2-3; v_gene: TRBV2; abundance: .; CDR3nt: TGTGCCAGCAGTACTAGCGGGAGGGGACCAGATACGCAGTATTTT; CDR3aa: CASSTSGRGPDTQYF
d_gene: .; j_gene: TRBJ2-7; v_gene: TRBV6-5; abundance: .; CDR3nt: TGTGCCAGCAGTTACGGGGCAGGGGGAGGATACGAGCAGTACTTC; CDR3aa: CASSYGAGGGYEQYF
d_gene: TRBD1; j_gene: TRBJ1-2; v_gene: TRBV6-5; abundance: .; CDR3nt: TGTGCCAGCAGTACGGACAGGAGTGCCTATGGCTACACCTTC; CDR3aa: CASSTDRSAYGYTF
d_gene: TRBD2; j_gene: TRBJ2-1; v_gene: TRBV4-1; abundance: .; CDR3nt: TGCGCCAGCAGCCAATTGGGACTAGCTAACAATGAGCAGTTCTTC; CDR3aa: CASSQLGLANNEQFF
d_gene: .; j_gene: TRBJ1-3; v_gene: TRBV9; abundance: .; CDR3nt: TGTGCCAGCAGCGGGGGGTCCGTCGGAAACACCATATATTTT; CDR3aa: CASSGGSVGNTIYF
d_gene: .; j_gene: TRBJ2-5; v_gene: TRBV27; abundance: .; CDR3nt: TGTGCCAGCAGTTTAGGGGAGACCCAGTACTTC; CDR3aa: CASSLGETQYF
d_gene: .; j_gene: TRBJ2-7; v_gene: TRBV5-6; abundance: .; CDR3nt: TGTGCCAGCACCTGGGTGGGCAGCTCCTACGAGCAGTACTTC; CDR3aa: CASTWVGSSYEQYF
d_gene: TRBD1; j_gene: TRBJ1-1; v_gene: TRBV2; abundance: .; CDR3nt: TGTGCCAGCAGTGCTTGGGACAGGGCCACTGAAGCTTTCTTT; CDR3aa: CASSAWDRATEAFF
d_gene: .; j_gene: TRBJ1-2; v_gene: TRBV28; abundance: .; CDR3nt: TGTGCCAGCAGTCCAGGGACGGTTAACTATGGCTACACCTTC; CDR3aa: CASSPGTVNYGYTF
d_gene: .; j_gene: TRBJ2-7; v_gene: TRBV6-5; abundance: .; CDR3nt: TGTGCCAGCAGTTGGTCACCCGCGGACCCCTCCTACGAGCAGTACTTC; CDR3aa: CASSWSPADPSYEQYF
d_gene: .; j_gene: TRBJ1-5; v_gene: TRBV10-1; abundance: once; CDR3nt: TGCGCCTTTCGGGGGGGGAGGCAGCCCCAGCATTTT; CDR3aa: CAFRGGRQPQHF